This TCR beta chain was identified during a study of shared clonotypes between healthy human individuals. The CDR3 extends over 14 amino acids. With V trimmed by 7 bases and J by 7 bases, 8 bases remained unmatched. Germline V CDR1 and CDR2: SGHAT, FQNNGV. TCRdb's table, derived via immunoSEQ multiplex PCR, lists solely in-frame clones and lacks some. Here the sample spans about 340,000 clones, about 70% being singletons. This clonotype originated in a man between 25 and 39 years old in good health. The V call is TRBV11-2, the J call TRBJ2-7; 12 bases match TRBD1. Sequenced: memory CD4+ T cells sorted from blood. Subset indicated: CD45RA-negative fraction. The CDR3 loop reads CASTWGQGAGEQYF. The DNA for the CDR3 is TGTGCCAGCACCTGGGGACAGGGGGCAGGGGAGCAGTACTTC.